The 28 T cell receptor beta chains below were found in one sample sequenced in a study of T cell changes during pregnancy in multiple sclerosis. Assay: immunoSEQ multiplex PCR; the TCRdb copy retains only in-frame clones and omits some. This table holds about 30,000 clones, roughly 90% found once. The material sequenced was peripheral blood, taken in the second trimester of pregnancy. The receptors here all came from a female donor in good health, enrolled as a control in a pregnancy study.

Regarding this clone: The same CDR3 is also encoded by other DNA sequences in this sample. V gene TRBV7-2 combines with J gene TRBJ1-5, with 9 bases lining up with TRBD1. With 5 bases clipped from V and 4 bases from J, the junction kept 3 bases outside the gene matches. CDR1 is SGHTA, CDR2 FQGNSA, per germline. This CDR3 contains 14 residues. This chain's CDR3 is CASSPTGGNQPQHF. In DNA form, the CDR3 reads TGTGCCAGCAGCCCGACAGGGGGGAATCAGCCCCAGCATTTT.

The chain combines TRBV25-1 with TRBJ1-1; TRBD1 is a possible D gene (6 bases). Germline-derived CDR1 and CDR2 are MGHDK and SYGVNS. There are 14 residues in the CDR3. V was pared by 2 bases and J by 5 bases, with 12 bases between. CDR3 region: CASSETGSRTEAFF. CDR3 nucleotide sequence: TGTGCCAGCAGTGAAACAGGGAGTCGGACTGAAGCTTTCTTT.

The gene calls are TRBV28 and TRBJ2-1; 10 bases are a match to TRBD2. The CDR3 consists of 14 residues. Germline V gives CDR1 MDHEN, CDR2 SYDVKM. CDR3 sequence: CASRGLAAYNEQFF. The CDR3, as DNA: TGTGCTAGCCGCGGACTAGCGGCCTACAATGAGCAGTTCTTC.

The chain links TRBV2 to TRBJ2-2; TRBD2 matches at 11 bases. The germline gives CDR1 SNHLY, CDR2 FYNNEI. CDR3 size: 16 residues. Trimming took 4 bases from V and 7 from J; bases not matched to a gene: 8. The CDR3 DNA follows: TGTGCCAGCAGTGTTAGCGGGAGGGCCGAAGTCGGGGAGCTGTTTTTT. This translates into CASSVSGRAEVGELFF.

The chain couples TRBV11-2 to TRBJ1-5; tentative D call: TRBD1 (5 bases). Per the germline V gene, CDR1 is SGHAT and CDR2 is FQNNGV. The CDR3 runs to 15 residues. The V and J ends lost 1 base and 4 bases respectively, with 11 bases between them. CDR3 sequence reads: CASSLGAGGNQPQHF. The CDR3 DNA is TGTGCCAGCAGCTTAGGAGCGGGGGGTAATCAGCCCCAGCATTTT.

The rearrangement uses TRBV27 and TRBJ1-5; D unclear. CDR3 size: 13 residues. CDR1 and CDR2 from the germline V gene are MNHEY and SMNVEV (reference sequence). V lost 3 bases and J 7 bases, leaving 10 bases between the germline ends. The CDR3 sequence: CASSFSGTQPQHF. The CDR3 DNA reads as TGTGCCAGCAGTTTTTCGGGAACCCAGCCCCAGCATTTT.

The gene calls are TRBV12-5 and TRBJ2-5; D may be TRBD2 (6 bases). Germline assignment: CDR1 LGHNT and CDR2 FRNRAP. The CDR3 has 11 residues. V dropped 4 bases and J dropped 7 bases, with 7 bases sitting between them. The CDR3 protein is CASGSGVTQYF. DNA for the CDR3: TGTGCTAGTGGTTCGGGGGTGACCCAGTACTTC.

The chain uses TRBV14 and TRBJ2-1; 10 nucleotides agree with TRBD1. J gave up 7 bases and V 7 bases, and 7 bases lay outside the gene matches. Germline values: CDR1 SGHDN, CDR2 FVKESK. The CDR3 length is 14 residues. The CDR3 DNA sequence: TGTGCCAGCACCCGGGACAGGGGTCGGAATGAGCAGTTCTTC. Translated, it gives CASTRDRGRNEQFF.

The chain couples TRBV6-6 to TRBJ1-6, with D perhaps TRBD1 (6 bases). Germline values: CDR1 MNHNY, CDR2 SVGAGI (reference sequence). The CDR3 has 16 residues. The V end lost 2 bases, the J end lost 8 bases, and 16 bases lay between the germline ends. CDR3: CASSYGTLVRDSPLHF. CDR3 nucleotides: TGTGCCAGCAGTTACGGGACACTTGTTAGGGATTCACCCCTCCACTTT.

This clone was counted once. The V call is TRBV2, the J call TRBJ1-5; D may be TRBD1 (6 bases). CDR3 length: 15 residues. The V and J ends lost 8 bases and 0 bases respectively, with 14 bases between them. In germline, CDR1 is SNHLY, CDR2 FYNNEI. CDR3 sequence (DNA): TGTGCCAGCGGGAAGACAGGTTATAGCAATCAGCCCCAGCATTTT. Encoded protein: CASGKTGYSNQPQHF. Full variable domain (rest looked up from reference TRBV2 and TRBJ1-5): EPEVTQTPSHQVTQMGQEVILRCVPISNHLYFYWYRQILGQKVEFLVSFYNNEISEKSEIFDDQFSVERPDGSNFTLKIRSTKLEDSAMYFCASGKTGYSNQPQHFGDGTRLSIL.

The chain combines TRBV11-2 with TRBJ2-5, with 11 nucleotides matching TRBD2. With 0 bases clipped from V and 2 bases from J, the junction kept 2 bases outside the gene matches. There are 16 residues in the CDR3. Germline assignment: CDR1 SGHAT and CDR2 FQNNGV. For the CDR3, the DNA is TGTGCCAGCAGCTTAGATCTAGCGGGGGGACAAGAGACCCAGTACTTC. This encodes CASSLDLAGGQETQYF. Together with reference TRBV11-2 and TRBJ2-5, the CDR3 gives the full variable domain: EAGVAQSPRYKIIEKRQSVAFWCNPISGHATLYWYQQILGQGPKLLIQFQNNGVVDDSQLPKDRFSAERLKGVDSTLKIQPAKLEDSAVYLCASSLDLAGGQETQYFGPGTRLLVL.

The chain employs TRBV7-9 and TRBJ2-7; perhaps TRBD1 as D (6 bases). CDR1 is SEHNR and CDR2 is FQNEAQ in the germline V gene (reference sequence). V lost 4 bases and J lost 5, with 9 bases in between. There are 12 residues in the CDR3. DNA of the CDR3: TGTGCCAGCAGCTACAGGGTCGACGAGCAGTACTTC. The encoded protein is CASSYRVDEQYF.

J is TRBJ1-1 and V is TRBV7-6, with D perhaps matching TRBD1 (6 bases). The CDR3 extends over 12 amino acids. V was pared by 3 bases and J by 8 bases, with 10 bases between. CDR1 SGHVS and CDR2 FNYEAQ come from the germline V gene. CDR3 residues: CASSFSQGEAFF. DNA for the CDR3: TGTGCCAGCAGCTTTTCGCAGGGGGAAGCTTTCTTT.

V usage is TRBV6-1 and J usage is TRBJ2-4, with TRBD1 as a possible D gene (6 bases). Trimming removed 3 bases at V and 2 bases at J, with 8 bases between. Per the germline V gene, CDR1 is MNHNS and CDR2 is SASEGT. The length of the CDR3 is 14 residues. CDR3 in DNA: TGTGCCAGCAGTGAGGACAGAACCAAAAACATTCAGTACTTC. It codes for CASSEDRTKNIQYF.

The chain carries TRBV6-1 and TRBJ2-3; 7 positions agree with TRBD1. Losses at the gene ends were 10 bases for V and 2 bases for J; bases not matched to a gene: 9. CDR1 and CDR2 (germline): MNHNS, SASEGT. The CDR3 consists of 14 residues. CDR3 region: CANRDRPDTDTQYF. As DNA, the CDR3 is TGTGCCAACCGGGACAGACCAGACACAGATACGCAGTATTTT.

The V and J genes are TRBV19 and TRBJ1-4, with D possibly TRBD1 on 6 matching bases. Germline values: CDR1 LNHDA, CDR2 SQIVND (reference sequence). The CDR3 loop spans 15 amino acids. V dropped 0 bases and J dropped 3 bases, with 8 bases sitting between them. The CDR3 bases are TGTGCCAGTAGTATAGAAGACAGGCCTAATGAAAAACTGTTTTTT. Its translation: CASSIEDRPNEKLFF.

The chain employs TRBV7-3 and TRBJ2-1; 15 nucleotides match TRBD2. CDR1 is SGHTA, CDR2 FQGTGA, per germline. V gave up 5 bases and J gave up 9 bases; unmatched junction bases: 5. The CDR3 length is 15 residues. Here the CDR3 reads CASSPGLAGGGEQFF. CDR3 in DNA: TGTGCCAGCAGCCCAGGACTAGCGGGGGGGGGTGAGCAGTTCTTC. Full variable domain (outside the CDR3, taken from reference TRBV7-3 and TRBJ2-1): GAGVSQTPSNKVTEKGKYVELRCDPISGHTALYWYRQSLGQGPEFLIYFQGTGAADDSGLPNDRFFAVRPEGSVSTLKIQRTERGDSAVYLCASSPGLAGGGEQFFGPGTRLTVL.

This chain uses TRBV11-2 with TRBJ2-6; perhaps TRBD2 as D (6 bases). Germline V gene data show CDR1 as SGHAT and CDR2 as FQNNGV. The CDR3 loop spans 17 amino acids. V was shortened by 0 bases and J by 4 bases, with 13 bases between the two germline ends. The chain's CDR3 is CASSLDLGGSGANVLTF. The CDR3 DNA is TGTGCCAGCAGCTTAGATCTGGGAGGCTCCGGGGCCAACGTCCTGACTTTC.

The chain has TRBV11-2 and TRBJ1-2, with TRBD1 identical over 9 bases. The CDR3 consists of 15 residues. V dropped 6 bases and J dropped 3; count of bases not matched to a gene: 8. Per germline, CDR1 SGHAT and CDR2 FQNNGV. CDR3 bases: TGTGCCAGCAGATCTACAGGGGGCCGGGACTATGGCTACACCTTC. Translating it yields CASRSTGGRDYGYTF.

V gene TRBV7-9 combines with J gene TRBJ1-4, with D hard to call. Germline V gene data show CDR1 as SEHNR and CDR2 as FQNEAQ (reference sequence). The CDR3 runs 13 residues. V was clipped by 6 bases and J by 0 bases, with 5 bases between them. The CDR3 here is CASRTATNEKLFF. The CDR3 bases are TGTGCCAGCAGAACAGCAACTAATGAAAAACTGTTTTTT.

The chain combines TRBV11-2 with TRBJ1-3, with TRBD1 as a possible D gene (5 bases). The germline gives CDR1 SGHAT, CDR2 FQNNGV. The CDR3 loop spans 13 amino acids. Here the CDR3 reads CDWWGNSGNTIYF. DNA for the CDR3: TGTGACTGGTGGGGCAACTCTGGAAACACCATATATTTT. The full variable domain, with the rest looked up from reference TRBV11-2 and TRBJ1-3, is EAGVAQSPRYKIIEKRQSVAFWCNPISGHATLYWYQQILGQGPKLLIQFQNNGVVDDSQLPKDRFSAERLKGVDSTLKIQPAKLEDSAVYLCDWWGNSGNTIYFGEGSWLTVV.

The CDR3 DNA reads TGTGCCAGCAGCTTAACGTCGAGCTCCTACAATGAGCAGTTCTTC. Translated, it gives CASSLTSSSYNEQFF. This chain joins TRBV7-3 and TRBJ2-1; D is ambiguous. The CDR3 length is 15 residues. Germline CDR1 SGHTA, CDR2 FQGTGA. V lost 0 bases and J lost 0, with 6 bases in between.

The chain couples TRBV5-5 to TRBJ1-6, with 7 nucleotides matching TRBD1. This CDR3 contains 14 residues. Trimming at V came to 4 bases and at J to 8 bases, leaving 6 bases not matched to a gene. Looked up from germline, CDR1 is SGHKS and CDR2 is YYEKEE (reference sequence). CDR3 coding DNA: TGTGCCAGCAGCCCCGACAGGGTGGATTCACCCCTCCACTTT. This translates into CASSPDRVDSPLHF.

The V and J genes are TRBV4-1 and TRBJ2-7; D possibly corresponds to TRBD1 (6 bases). V was pared by 1 base and J by 1 base, with 11 bases between. Germline CDR1 reads MGHRA; CDR2 reads YSYEKL. The CDR3 has 15 residues. The CDR3 reads CASSQGLGQSYEQYF. The CDR3 DNA follows: TGCGCCAGCAGCCAAGGATTAGGACAGTCCTACGAGCAGTACTTC.

The CDR3 is CAWSRTSGSSGIQYF. CDR3 DNA: TGTGCCTGGAGTCGGACTAGCGGGAGCTCTGGCATTCAGTACTTC. The chain couples TRBV30 to TRBJ2-4; 13 bases are shared with TRBD2. Germline V gene data show CDR1 as GTSNPN and CDR2 as SVGIG (reference sequence). V was pared by 2 bases and J by 9 bases, with 7 bases of the junction left unmatched. The CDR3 has 15 amino acids.

The chain uses TRBV28 and TRBJ1-4; TRBD1 aligns across 8 bases. Germline V gene data show CDR1 as MDHEN and CDR2 as SYDVKM. The CDR3 loop spans 14 amino acids. J gave up 6 bases and V 6 bases, and 6 bases lay outside the gene matches. This chain's CDR3 is CASRVGDRYEKLFF. The CDR3 DNA sequence: TGTGCCAGCAGGGTCGGGGACAGGTATGAAAAACTGTTTTTT.

This clone has a single count. The V and J genes are TRBV7-9 and TRBJ2-7; D might be TRBD1 (5 bases). The germline V and J ends were trimmed by 1 base and 6 bases, with 13 bases remaining between them. Germline CDR1 SEHNR, CDR2 FQNEAQ (reference sequence). There are 14 residues in the CDR3. Written as DNA, the CDR3 is TGTGCCAGCAGCTTAGTCAGGGATTCTGGCGAGCAGTACTTC. Its translation is CASSLVRDSGEQYF.

The rearrangement uses TRBV11-2 and TRBJ2-5; TRBD1 agrees at 9 bases. This CDR3 region has 15 residues. V trimming: 4 bases; J trimming: 4 bases; junction bases outside the gene matches: 7. Germline assignment: CDR1 SGHAT and CDR2 FQNNGV. CDR3 residues: CASSYTWGQGETQYF. For the CDR3, the DNA is TGTGCCAGCAGCTATACCTGGGGACAGGGAGAGACCCAGTACTTC. The full variable domain, with the rest looked up from reference TRBV11-2 and TRBJ2-5, is EAGVAQSPRYKIIEKRQSVAFWCNPISGHATLYWYQQILGQGPKLLIQFQNNGVVDDSQLPKDRFSAERLKGVDSTLKIQPAKLEDSAVYLCASSYTWGQGETQYFGPGTRLLVL.